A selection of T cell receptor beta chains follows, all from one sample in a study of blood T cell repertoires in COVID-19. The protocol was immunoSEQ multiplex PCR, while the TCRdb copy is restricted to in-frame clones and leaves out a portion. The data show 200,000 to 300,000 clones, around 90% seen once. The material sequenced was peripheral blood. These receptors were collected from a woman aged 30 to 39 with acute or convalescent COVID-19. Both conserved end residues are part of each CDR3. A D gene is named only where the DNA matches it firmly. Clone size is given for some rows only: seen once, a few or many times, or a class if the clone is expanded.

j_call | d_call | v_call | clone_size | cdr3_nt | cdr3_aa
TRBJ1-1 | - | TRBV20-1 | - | TGCAGTGCTAGTCTCCTGACAGGTGCCACTGAAGCTTTCTTT | CSASLLTGATEAFF
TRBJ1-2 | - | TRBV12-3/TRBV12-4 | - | TGTGCCAGCAGTTTAGTCTTTTCGGGCTACACCTTC | CASSLVFSGYTF
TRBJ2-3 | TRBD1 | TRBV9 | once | TGTGCCAGCAGCGCCGGGACAGGGGCCCTCACAGATACGCAGTATTTT | CASSAGTGALTDTQYF
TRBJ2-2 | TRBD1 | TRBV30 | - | TGTGCCTGGACGGACAGGGGGACCGGGGAGCTGTTTTTT | CAWTDRGTGELFF
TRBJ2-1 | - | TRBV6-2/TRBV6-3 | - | TGTGCCAGCAGTACGACCGGGACTTACTACAATGAGCAGTTCTTC | CASSTTGTYYNEQFF
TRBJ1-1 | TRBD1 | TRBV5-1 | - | TGCGCCAGCAGCTCTGGACAGGGGGGGACTGAAGCTTTCTTT | CASSSGQGGTEAFF
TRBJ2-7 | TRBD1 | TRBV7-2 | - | TGTGCCAGCAGCACAAGGGGGACAGCAAATCGGTTTCACGAGCAGTACTTC | CASSTRGTANRFHEQYF
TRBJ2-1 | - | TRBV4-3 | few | TGCGCCAGCAGCCAAGTTACCCTTAGCTCCTACAATGAGCAGTTCTTC | CASSQVTLSSYNEQFF
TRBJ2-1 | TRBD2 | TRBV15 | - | TGTGCCACCATCGAAGGACTAGCGGGGACGAATGAGCAGTTCTTC | CATIEGLAGTNEQFF
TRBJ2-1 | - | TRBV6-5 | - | TGTGCCAGCAGTTATGTGGCGGGGCCCAATGAGCAGTTCTTC | CASSYVAGPNEQFF
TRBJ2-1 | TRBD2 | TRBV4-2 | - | TGTGCCAGCAGCCCCGTCGGACTAGCGGCATATAATGAGCAGTTCTTC | CASSPVGLAAYNEQFF
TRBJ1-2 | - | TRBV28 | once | TGTGCCAGCAGTTCGCCGGGGGACGTTAGTTTC | CASSSPGDVSF
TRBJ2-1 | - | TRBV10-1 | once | TGCGCCAGCACAAGGCGGGGAAAAAGGGGGCAGTTCTTC | CASTRRGKRGQFF
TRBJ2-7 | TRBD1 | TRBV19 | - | TGTGCCAGTAGTGCGGACAGGGGGGGCTCCTACGAGCAGTACTTC | CASSADRGGSYEQYF
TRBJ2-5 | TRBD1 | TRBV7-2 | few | TGTGCCAGCAGCCTTGGACAGGGGTTAGAGACCCAGTACTTC | CASSLGQGLETQYF
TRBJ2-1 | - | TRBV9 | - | TGTGCCAGCAGCGTAGAGGGACTCGAAGGCAATGAGCAGTTCTTC | CASSVEGLEGNEQFF
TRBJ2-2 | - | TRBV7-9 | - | TGTGCCAGCAGCTTAAGCCGGGGTAGCACCGGGGAGCTGTTTTTT | CASSLSRGSTGELFF
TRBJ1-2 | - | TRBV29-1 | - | TGCAGCGTTGAGAGGAACCTTTATGGCTACACCTTC | CSVERNLYGYTF
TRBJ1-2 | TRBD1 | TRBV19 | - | TGTGCCAGTAGTATGGCGGACAGGGGGCTCGGCTATGGCTACACCTTC | CASSMADRGLGYGYTF
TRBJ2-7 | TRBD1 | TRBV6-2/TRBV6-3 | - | TGTGCCAGCAGTTCCCGGGACAGCCTCTCCTACGAGCAGTACTTC | CASSSRDSLSYEQYF
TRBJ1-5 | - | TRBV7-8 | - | TGTGCCAGCAGCTTACCGCCTTTTACAGGGAGCAATCAGCCCCAGCATTTT | CASSLPPFTGSNQPQHF
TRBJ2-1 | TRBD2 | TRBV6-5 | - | TGTGCCAGCACCCAGTGGGGCGGGAGTTATGAGCAGTTCTTC | CASTQWGGSYEQFF
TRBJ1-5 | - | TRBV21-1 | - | TGTGCCAGCAGACCATACCCGGGACTTCCTCACCGGAGCAATCAGCCCCAGCATTTT | CASRPYPGLPHRSNQPQHF
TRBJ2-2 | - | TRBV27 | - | TGTGCCAGCGAACCAGGGCCCGGGGAGCTGTTTTTT | CASEPGPGELFF
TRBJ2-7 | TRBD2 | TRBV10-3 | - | TGTGCCATCAGTGGAGGGAGGGACTCCCCCTACGAGCAGTACTTC | CAISGGRDSPYEQYF
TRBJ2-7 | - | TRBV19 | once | TGTGCCACCTCACCCCTAGGGGCCTTTGGCGAGCAGTACTTC | CATSPLGAFGEQYF
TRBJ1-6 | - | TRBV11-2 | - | TGTGCCAGCAGCTTAATGAGGAATTCACCCCTCCACTTT | CASSLMRNSPLHF
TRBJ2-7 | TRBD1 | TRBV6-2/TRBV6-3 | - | TGTGCCAGCAGTTTTAACCAGGGGGTCGAGCAGTACTTC | CASSFNQGVEQYF
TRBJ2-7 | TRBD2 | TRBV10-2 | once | TGCGCCAGCAGTCCTAGCGGGATTTCCCACGAGCAGTACTTC | CASSPSGISHEQYF
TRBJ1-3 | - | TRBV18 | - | TGTGCCAGCTCACCACCGTCGGGACTCTCTGGAAACACCATATATTTT | CASSPPSGLSGNTIYF
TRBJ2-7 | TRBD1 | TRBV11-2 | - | TGTGCCAGCAGCTTGGGGACAGCCCGCTACGAGCAGTACTTC | CASSLGTARYEQYF
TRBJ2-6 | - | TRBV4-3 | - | TGCGCCAGCAGCCTTGCCCGACAGGCCCGATCTGGGGCCAACGTCCTGACTTTC | CASSLARQARSGANVLTF
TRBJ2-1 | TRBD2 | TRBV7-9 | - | TGTGCCAGCAGCCGACTAGCGGGGGACTCCTACAATGAGCAGTTCTTC | CASSRLAGDSYNEQFF
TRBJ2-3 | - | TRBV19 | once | TGTGCCAGTAGTAGTGTGCAGGGCACAGATACGCAGTATTTT | CASSSVQGTDTQYF
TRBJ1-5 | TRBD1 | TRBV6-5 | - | TGTGCCAGCAGCCACGGGACAGGGGTACAGCCCCAGCATTTT | CASSHGTGVQPQHF
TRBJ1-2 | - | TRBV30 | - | TGTGCCTGGATGCGATCGGGTGGCTACACCTTC | CAWMRSGGYTF
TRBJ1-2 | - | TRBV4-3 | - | TGCGCCAGCAGCCAAGGAGCGACACCTAGGGGTGGCTACACCTTC | CASSQGATPRGGYTF
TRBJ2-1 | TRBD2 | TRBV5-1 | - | TGCGCCAGCAGCTTGGCGGGGGGGCTCAATGAGCAGTTCTTC | CASSLAGGLNEQFF
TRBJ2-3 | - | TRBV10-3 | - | TGTGCCATCAGTCCAGTAGCGTTTAGCACAGATACGCAGTATTTT | CAISPVAFSTDTQYF
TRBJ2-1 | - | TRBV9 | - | TGTGCCAGCAGCGTAGTCGTATACAATGAGCAGTTCTTC | CASSVVVYNEQFF
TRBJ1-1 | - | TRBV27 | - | TGTGCCAGCAGAAACACAGGTGAAGCTTTCTTT | CASRNTGEAFF
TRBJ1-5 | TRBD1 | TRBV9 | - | TGTGCCAGCAGCGGGGGACAGGGGATAAATCAGCCCCAGCATTTT | CASSGGQGINQPQHF
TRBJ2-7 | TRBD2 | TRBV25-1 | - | TGTGCCAGCAGCACGACGGGGGGCGAGCAGTACTTC | CASSTTGGEQYF
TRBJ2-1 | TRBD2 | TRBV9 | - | TGTGCCAGCAGCCCCCGGACTAGCGGGAGATTCTATGAGCAGTTCTTC | CASSPRTSGRFYEQFF
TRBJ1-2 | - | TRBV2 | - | TGTGCCAGCAGTGAAGCCAGGGCGAGCTATGGCTACACCTTC | CASSEARASYGYTF
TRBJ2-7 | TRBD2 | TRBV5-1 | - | TGCGCCAGCAGCCCCCAGCCAACGGGACTAGCGGGAGTAGCTGATGAGCAGTACTTC | CASSPQPTGLAGVADEQYF
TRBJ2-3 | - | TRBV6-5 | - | TGTGCCAGCAGTTACTCAAGGGGATACACAGATACGCAGTATTTT | CASSYSRGYTDTQYF
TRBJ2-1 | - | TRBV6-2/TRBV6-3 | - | TGTGCCAGCAGTCTAGGACAGTGGACTCGAGCCCCCAATTTTGAGCAGTTCTTC | CASSLGQWTRAPNFEQFF
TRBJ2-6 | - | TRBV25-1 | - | TGTGCCAGCCAAGGGTACAGGCACTCTGGGGCCAACGTCCTGACTTTC | CASQGYRHSGANVLTF
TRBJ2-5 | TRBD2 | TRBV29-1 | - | TGCAGCGTAACACGGACCCCCGGGACTAGGAGGGGGGAGACCCAGTACTTC | CSVTRTPGTRRGETQYF